This record concerns one TCR beta chain sequence. The protocol was immunoSEQ multiplex PCR, while the TCRdb copy is restricted to in-frame clones and leaves out a portion. The repertoire consists of around 2,000,000 clones, with about 94% occurring once and the leading ten covering 0.9% to 1.3%. The sample originates from a study of shared clonotypes between healthy human individuals. Naive CD8 populations comprised CD45RO-negative cells positively selected for CCR7, excluding terminally differentiated effector memory CD45RA+ cells. Sequencing was carried out using naive CD8+ T cells sorted from blood. The receptor's source is a man younger than 35 in good health.

This chain's CDR3 is CASSLAGTGPYEQYF. Here the CDR3 DNA reads TGTGCCAGCAGTTTAGCCGGGACAGGCCCCTACGAGCAGTACTTC. The rearrangement links TRBV27 to TRBJ2-7; 8 bases are shared with TRBD1. There are 15 residues in the CDR3. V was pared by 2 bases and J by 2 bases, with 5 bases of the junction left unmatched. Germline assignment: CDR1 MNHEY and CDR2 SMNVEV (reference sequence).